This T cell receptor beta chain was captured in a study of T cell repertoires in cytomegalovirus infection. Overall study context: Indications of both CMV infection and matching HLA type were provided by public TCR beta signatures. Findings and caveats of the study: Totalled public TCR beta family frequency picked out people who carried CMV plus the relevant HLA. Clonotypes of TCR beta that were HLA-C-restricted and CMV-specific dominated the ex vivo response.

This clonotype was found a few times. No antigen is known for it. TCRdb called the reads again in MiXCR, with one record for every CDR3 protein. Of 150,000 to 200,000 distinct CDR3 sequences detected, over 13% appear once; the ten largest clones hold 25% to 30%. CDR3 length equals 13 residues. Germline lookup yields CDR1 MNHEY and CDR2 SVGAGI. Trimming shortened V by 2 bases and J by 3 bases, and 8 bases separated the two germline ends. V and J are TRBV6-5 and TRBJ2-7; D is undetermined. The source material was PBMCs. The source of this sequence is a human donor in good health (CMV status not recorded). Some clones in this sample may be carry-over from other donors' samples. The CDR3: CASSYPDGYEQYF. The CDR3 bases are TGTGCCAGCAGTTACCCGGACGGCTACGAGCAGTACTTC.